Below are 17 T cell receptor beta chains sequenced from a single sample in a study of blood T cell repertoires in COVID-19. TCRdb's table, derived via immunoSEQ multiplex PCR, lists solely in-frame clones and lacks some. The sample contains 250,000 to 300,000 clones, roughly 80% of which appear only once. Sequencing was done on a sample of PBMCs or T cells enriched from blood (not recorded which). The receptors were gathered from a man aged 50-60 years who had recovered from COVID-19.

The rearrangement links TRBV3-1 (or the pseudogene TRBV3-2) to TRBJ2-1, with 7 bases lining up with TRBD2. The junction had 5 bases not matched to a gene; V was cut back by 0 bases and J by 15 bases. This CDR3 region has 12 residues. Germline V gene sequence: CDR1 LGHDT, CDR2 YNNKEL (reference sequence). The CDR3 is CASSQERLAPFF. As DNA, the CDR3 is TGTGCCAGCAGCCAAGAGAGACTAGCTCCGTTCTTC.

The chain links TRBV4-2 to TRBJ2-4; D might be TRBD2 (6 bases). V gave up 1 base and J gave up 5 bases, with 18 bases separating them. Germline V lookup: CDR1 LGHNA, CDR2 YNFKEQ. The CDR3 is 17 amino acids. This chain's CDR3 is CASSQGGSGGRENIQYF. Here the CDR3 DNA reads TGTGCCAGCAGCCAAGGTGGGAGCGGAGGGCGAGAAAACATTCAGTACTTC.

The chain recombines TRBV6-6 with TRBJ1-6; D is ambiguous. The CDR3 consists of 15 residues. Germline lookup yields CDR1 MNHNY and CDR2 SVGAGI (reference sequence). V lost 1 base and J lost 8, with 12 bases in between. The CDR3 nucleotides read TGTGCCAGCAGTTACTGGTCTACGAGGGATTCACCCCTCCACTTT. This codes for CASSYWSTRDSPLHF.

The J gene is TRBJ1-2, the V gene TRBV10-2, with 10 bases that match TRBD1. J gave up 2 bases and V 5 bases, and 8 bases lay outside the gene matches. This CDR3 has 16 residues. Germline CDR1 is WSHSY and CDR2 is SAAADI. CDR3 in amino acids: CASSLTRTGGNYGYTF. CDR3 nucleotide sequence: TGCGCCAGCAGTCTTACCAGGACAGGGGGAAACTATGGCTACACCTTC.

The chain employs TRBV7-9 and TRBJ2-7; D possibly corresponds to TRBD1 (6 bases). The CDR3 loop spans 13 amino acids. V lost 5 bases and J 3 bases, leaving 11 bases between the germline ends. The germline CDR1 and CDR2 sequences are SEHNR and FQNEAQ (reference sequence). The CDR3 nucleotides are TGTGCCAGCAGCCTAAGGACAGTCTACGAGCAGTACTTC. Its translation: CASSLRTVYEQYF.

The chain recombines TRBV9 with TRBJ2-3, with unresolved D. The CDR3 contains 13 residues. V was clipped by 4 bases and J by 4 bases, with 10 bases between them. Per germline, CDR1 SGDLS and CDR2 YYNGEE. CDR3 bases: TGTGCCAGCAGCCCAATCCAGGCAGATACGCAGTATTTT. Translating gives CASSPIQADTQYF.

The chain uses TRBV19 and TRBJ1-5; D ambiguous. This CDR3 comprises 15 residues. The V gene's germline CDR1 is LNHDA and CDR2 SQIVND (reference sequence). Trimming left V 0 bases short and J 4 bases short, with 10 bases between. CDR3 protein: CASSIERSTNQPQHF. CDR3 nucleotides: TGTGCCAGTAGTATAGAGAGGAGTACTAATCAGCCCCAGCATTTT.

This clone has more than one count but fewer than ten. The chain combines TRBV2 with TRBJ1-2; TRBD1 agrees at 7 bases. CDR3 length: 14 residues. With V trimmed by 5 bases and J by 3 bases, 6 bases remained unmatched. Germline loops: CDR1 SNHLY, CDR2 FYNNEI. CDR3 DNA sequence: TGTGCCAGCAGTCCAGGACAGGCGCACTATGGCTACACCTTC. It codes for CASSPGQAHYGYTF.

The gene calls are TRBV5-6 and TRBJ2-3; D not resolved. V lost 0 bases, J lost 4 bases, and 6 bases lay in between. The CDR3 extends over 13 amino acids. From germline, CDR1 is SGHDT and CDR2 YYEEEE. The CDR3 loop is CASSLVPADTQYF. The DNA of the CDR3 is TGTGCCAGCAGCTTGGTCCCCGCAGATACGCAGTATTTT. Supplemented by reference TRBV5-6 and TRBJ2-3, the full variable domain reads DAGVTQSPTHLIKTRGQQVTLRCSPKSGHDTVSWYQQALGQGPQFIFQYYEEEERQRGNFPDRFSGHQFPNYSSELNVNALLLGDSALYLCASSLVPADTQYFGPGTRLTVL.

CDR3 amino acids: CASSSSLAGVGGELFF. In nucleotides, the CDR3 is TGTGCCAGCAGCTCATCACTAGCGGGAGTGGGCGGGGAGCTGTTTTTT. The rearrangement joins TRBV7-2 to TRBJ2-2; TRBD2 agrees at 11 bases. The CDR3 covers 16 residues. J was trimmed by 7 bases and V by 4 bases; bases with no gene match: 8. Germline V gene lookup returns CDR1 SGHTA and CDR2 FQGNSA.

In this sample, this clone turned up once. The rearrangement joins TRBV11-1 to TRBJ1-2; TRBD1 aligns across 8 bases. Unmatched junction bases numbered 3, after V lost 5 bases and J lost 4 bases. The CDR3 covers 13 residues. Germline V gene data show CDR1 as SGHAT and CDR2 as FQDESV (reference sequence). The CDR3 loop reads CASSQDRGYGYTF. The CDR3 DNA is TGTGCCAGCAGCCAAGACAGGGGCTATGGCTACACCTTC.

The V call is TRBV11-3, the J call TRBJ2-1, with 7 bases fitting TRBD1. Germline CDR1 SGHNT, CDR2 YENEEA. The CDR3 is 15 amino acids. V trimming: 0 bases; J trimming: 5 bases; junction bases outside the gene matches: 4. In nucleotides, the CDR3 is TGTGCCAGCAGCTTAGAGGACAGGCCCGACAATGAGCAGTTCTTC. This sequence encodes CASSLEDRPDNEQFF.

The gene calls are TRBV28 and TRBJ1-1; D is uncertain. This CDR3 region has 14 residues. CDR1 is MDHEN, CDR2 SYDVKM, per germline. Trimming left V 5 bases short and J 10 bases short, with 20 bases between. Here the CDR3 reads CASSPPGSGMGAFF. Written as DNA, the CDR3 is TGTGCCAGCAGTCCCCCCGGGAGCGGGATGGGAGCTTTCTTT.

This rearrangement joins TRBV10-3 to TRBJ1-5; D not certain. Per germline, CDR1 ENHRY and CDR2 SYGVKD. The V end lost 2 bases, the J end lost 2 bases, and 10 bases lay between the germline ends. CDR3 length: 15 residues. The CDR3 protein is CAISEAEGRNQPQHF. Written as DNA, the CDR3 is TGTGCCATCAGTGAGGCGGAGGGCCGCAATCAGCCCCAGCATTTT.

The chain couples TRBV28 to TRBJ2-2, with 8 positions matching TRBD2. The CDR3 loop spans 15 amino acids. With V trimmed by 2 bases and J by 5 bases, 4 bases remained unmatched. Germline V gene sequence: CDR1 MDHEN, CDR2 SYDVKM. The CDR3 protein is CASSLRSSGTGELFF. CDR3 bases: TGTGCCAGCAGTTTACGTTCTAGCGGGACCGGGGAGCTGTTTTTT.

The CDR3 sequence: CASSQGQVAGYTF. The CDR3 bases are TGTGCCAGCAGCCAAGGACAGGTTGCTGGCTACACCTTC. V usage is TRBV4-2 and J usage is TRBJ1-2, with a tentative D call TRBD1 (6 bases). Trimming stripped 1 base from V and 7 bases from J, with 10 bases between. This CDR3 has 13 residues. Germline CDR1 LGHNA, CDR2 YNFKEQ.

The DNA for the CDR3 is TGTGCCAGCGGGAGGACAGGCACTGGAAACACCATATATTTT. Translated, it gives CASGRTGTGNTIYF. The J gene is TRBJ1-3, the V gene TRBV6-5; 7 positions match TRBD1. The CDR3 is 14 amino acids. CDR1 MNHEY and CDR2 SVGAGI come from the germline V gene. Trimming cost V 8 bases and J 2 bases; bases outside gene matches: 6.